Presented here are 4 T cell receptor beta chains from one specimen sequenced in a study of Graves' ophthalmopathy and Graves' hyperthyroidism. Researchers took RNA transcripts and amplified TCR beta CDR3 regions from them. The library came from an HTBI-primed first-round RT-PCR and a second-round multiplex PCR. One entry per CDR3 protein results from TCRdb running MiXCR on the multiplex PCR reads. The profile shows about 700,000 distinct CDR3 sequences, about 40% of them singletons. Sequenced material: peripheral blood. These receptors were taken from an adult man with Graves' ophthalmopathy.

This clonotype was picked up many times. J is TRBJ1-2 and V is TRBV6-6; D uncertain. CDR3 size: 9 residues. V was clipped by 7 bases and J by 3 bases, with 0 bases between them. Germline V gives CDR1 MNHNY, CDR2 SVGAGI (reference sequence). CDR3 in amino acids: CASNYGYTF. The CDR3, as DNA: TGTGCCAGCAACTATGGCTACACCTTC.

This clonotype showed up many times. The CDR3 sequence: CAISTDDYEQYF. Written as DNA, the CDR3 is TGTGCCATCAGTACAGACGACTACGAGCAGTACTTC. The chain couples TRBV10-3 to TRBJ2-7; the D is unclear. The CDR3 spans 12 residues. Germline CDR1 is ENHRY and CDR2 is SYGVKD. Deletions cut 5 bases from V and 3 bases from J, with 8 bases between.

This clonotype was counted many times. V gene TRBV12-3 or TRBV12-4 combines with J gene TRBJ1-2; D remains ambiguous. The CDR3 contains 14 residues. The ends were cut back, 3 bases at V and 6 bases at J, with 14 bases in the middle. The CDR3 nucleotides are TGTGCCAGCAGTTTGGGCGGGCAGGTAGATGGCTACACCTTC. This codes for CASSLGGQVDGYTF.

The chain combines TRBV7-2 with TRBJ2-3, with D perhaps TRBD2 (6 bases). The CDR3 is made up of 16 amino acids. Trimming stripped 2 bases from V and 1 base from J, with 13 bases between. The V gene's germline CDR1 is SGHTA and CDR2 FQGNSA. CDR3 nucleotides: TGTGCCAGCAGCTTAAACCCCGGGACTCGCACAGATACGCAGTATTTT. It specifies CASSLNPGTRTDTQYF.